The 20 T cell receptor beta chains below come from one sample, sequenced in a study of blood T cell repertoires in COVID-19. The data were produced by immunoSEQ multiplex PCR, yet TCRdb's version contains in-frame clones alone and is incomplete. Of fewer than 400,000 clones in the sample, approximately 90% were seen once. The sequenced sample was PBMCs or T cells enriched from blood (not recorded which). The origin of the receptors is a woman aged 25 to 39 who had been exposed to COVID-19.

Written as DNA, the CDR3 is TGTGCCAGTATTGGAGCAGGGGAGGGAAATCAGCCCCAGCATTTT. The encoded protein is CASIGAGEGNQPQHF. This chain connects TRBV19 to TRBJ1-5, with D maybe TRBD1 (6 bases). This CDR3 is 15 amino acids long. Germline loops: CDR1 LNHDA, CDR2 SQIVND (reference sequence). V was pared by 7 bases and J by 4 bases, with 17 bases between.

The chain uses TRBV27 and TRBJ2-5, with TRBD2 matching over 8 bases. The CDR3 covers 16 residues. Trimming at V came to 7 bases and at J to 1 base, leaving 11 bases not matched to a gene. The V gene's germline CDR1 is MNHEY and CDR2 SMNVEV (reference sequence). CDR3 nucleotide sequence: TGTGCCAGCACCAAGAATAGCGGGGTCTCCCAAGAGACCCAGTACTTC. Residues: CASTKNSGVSQETQYF.

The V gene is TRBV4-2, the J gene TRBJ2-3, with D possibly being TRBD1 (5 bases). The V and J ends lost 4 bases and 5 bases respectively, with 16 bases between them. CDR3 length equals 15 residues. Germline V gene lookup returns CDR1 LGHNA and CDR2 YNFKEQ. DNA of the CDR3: TGTGCCAGCAGCCCGCATGGTCCACAGGAAGATACGCAGTATTTT. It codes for CASSPHGPQEDTQYF.

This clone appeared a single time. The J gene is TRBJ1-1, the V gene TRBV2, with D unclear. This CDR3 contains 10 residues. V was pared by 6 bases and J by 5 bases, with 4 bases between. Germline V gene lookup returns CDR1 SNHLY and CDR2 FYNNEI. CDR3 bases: TGTGCCAGCAGCGAGACTGAAGCTTTCTTT. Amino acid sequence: CASSETEAFF.

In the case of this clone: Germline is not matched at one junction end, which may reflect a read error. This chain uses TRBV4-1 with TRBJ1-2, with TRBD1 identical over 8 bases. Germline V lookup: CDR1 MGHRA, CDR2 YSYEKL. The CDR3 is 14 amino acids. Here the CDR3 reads CASSQGTGSLFQVF. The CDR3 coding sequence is TGCGCCAGCAGCCAGGGGACAGGTAGCCTCTTCCAGGTCTTC.

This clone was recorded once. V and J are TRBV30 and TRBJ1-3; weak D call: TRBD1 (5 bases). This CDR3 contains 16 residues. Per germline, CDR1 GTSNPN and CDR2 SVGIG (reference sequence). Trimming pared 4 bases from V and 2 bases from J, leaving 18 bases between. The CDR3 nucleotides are TGTGCCTGGATCGGCCCCAGGGAATCTGCTGGAAACACCATATATTTT. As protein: CAWIGPRESAGNTIYF.

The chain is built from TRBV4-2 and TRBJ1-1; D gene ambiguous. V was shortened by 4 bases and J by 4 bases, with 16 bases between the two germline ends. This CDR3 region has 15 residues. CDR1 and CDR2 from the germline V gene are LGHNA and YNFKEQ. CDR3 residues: CASSPRAGRGTEAFF. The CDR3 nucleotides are TGTGCCAGCAGCCCACGCGCGGGCCGGGGCACTGAAGCTTTCTTT.

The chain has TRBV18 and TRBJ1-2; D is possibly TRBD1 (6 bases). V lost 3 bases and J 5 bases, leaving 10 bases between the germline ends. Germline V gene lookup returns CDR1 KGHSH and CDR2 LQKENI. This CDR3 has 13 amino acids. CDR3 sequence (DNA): TGTGCCAGCTCACCCTACAGGGATTATGGCTACACCTTC. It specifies CASSPYRDYGYTF.

CDR3 DNA: TGCGCCAGCAGCCCCTCGACAGGGATCGAGGAGCAGTACTTC. This gives the protein CASSPSTGIEEQYF. The rearrangement uses TRBV5-1 and TRBJ2-7; TRBD1 aligns across 7 bases. V lost 4 bases and J lost 7; bases outside the gene matches: 11. Looked up from germline, CDR1 is SGHRS and CDR2 is YFSETQ. The CDR3 sequence is 14 residues long.

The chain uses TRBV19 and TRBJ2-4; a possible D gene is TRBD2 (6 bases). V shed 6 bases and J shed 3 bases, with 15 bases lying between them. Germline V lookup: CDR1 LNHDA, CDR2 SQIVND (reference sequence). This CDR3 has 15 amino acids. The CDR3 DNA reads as TGTGCCAGTAGCTCCGGGACTGCAGACAAAAACATTCAGTACTTC. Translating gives CASSSGTADKNIQYF.

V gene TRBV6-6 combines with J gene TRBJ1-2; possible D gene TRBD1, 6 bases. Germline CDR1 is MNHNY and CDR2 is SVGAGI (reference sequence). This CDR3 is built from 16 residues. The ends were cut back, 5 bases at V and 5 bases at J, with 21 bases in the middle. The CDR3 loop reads CASSRDHREFGYGYTF. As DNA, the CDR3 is TGTGCCAGCAGTCGAGACCACAGGGAATTTGGGTATGGCTACACCTTC.

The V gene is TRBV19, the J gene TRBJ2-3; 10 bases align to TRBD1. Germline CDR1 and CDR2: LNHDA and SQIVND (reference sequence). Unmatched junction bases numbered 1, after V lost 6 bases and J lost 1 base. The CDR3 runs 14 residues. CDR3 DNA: TGTGCCAGTAGGACAGGGGGCCGCACAGATACGCAGTATTTT. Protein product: CASRTGGRTDTQYF.

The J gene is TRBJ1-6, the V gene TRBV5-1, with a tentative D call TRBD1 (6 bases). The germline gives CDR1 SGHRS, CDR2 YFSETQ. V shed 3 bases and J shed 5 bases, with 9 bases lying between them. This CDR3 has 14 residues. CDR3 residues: CASSSGQHNSPLHF. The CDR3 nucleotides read TGCGCCAGCAGCTCCGGACAGCATAATTCACCCCTCCACTTT.

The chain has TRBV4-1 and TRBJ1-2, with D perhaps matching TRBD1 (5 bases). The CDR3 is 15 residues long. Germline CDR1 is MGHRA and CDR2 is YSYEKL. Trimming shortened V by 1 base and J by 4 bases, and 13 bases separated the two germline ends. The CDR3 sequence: CASSQVGVGSYGYTF. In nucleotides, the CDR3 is TGCGCCAGCAGCCAAGTAGGGGTAGGAAGCTATGGCTACACCTTC.

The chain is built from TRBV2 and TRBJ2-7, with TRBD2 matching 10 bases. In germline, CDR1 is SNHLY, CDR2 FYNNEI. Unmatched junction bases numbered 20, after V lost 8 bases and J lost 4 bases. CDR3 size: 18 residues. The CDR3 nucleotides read TGTGCCAGCTGGAGGTGGGATTATGAAAGCGGGGGGGCTTACGAGCAGTACTTC. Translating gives CASWRWDYESGGAYEQYF.

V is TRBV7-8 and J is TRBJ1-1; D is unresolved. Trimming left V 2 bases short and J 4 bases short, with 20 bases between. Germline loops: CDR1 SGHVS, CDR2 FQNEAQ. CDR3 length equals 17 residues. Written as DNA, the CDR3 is TGTGCCAGCAGCTTAAGTCTCCTCCGCGGCCGGCTCACTGAAGCTTTCTTT. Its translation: CASSLSLLRGRLTEAFF.

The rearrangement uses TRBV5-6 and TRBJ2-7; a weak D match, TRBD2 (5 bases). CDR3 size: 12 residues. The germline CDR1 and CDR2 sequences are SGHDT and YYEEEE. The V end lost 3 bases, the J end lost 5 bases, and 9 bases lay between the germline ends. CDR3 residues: CASSSDGDEQYF. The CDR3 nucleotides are TGTGCCAGCAGCTCGGACGGGGACGAGCAGTACTTC.

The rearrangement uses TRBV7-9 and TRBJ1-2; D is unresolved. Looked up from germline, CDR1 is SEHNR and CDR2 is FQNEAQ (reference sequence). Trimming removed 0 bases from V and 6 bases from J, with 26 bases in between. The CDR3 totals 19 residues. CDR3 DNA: TGTGCCAGCAGCTTAGCGAACTCGGGCACCCTGGGAGCTCCGAATGGCTACACCTTC. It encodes CASSLANSGTLGAPNGYTF.

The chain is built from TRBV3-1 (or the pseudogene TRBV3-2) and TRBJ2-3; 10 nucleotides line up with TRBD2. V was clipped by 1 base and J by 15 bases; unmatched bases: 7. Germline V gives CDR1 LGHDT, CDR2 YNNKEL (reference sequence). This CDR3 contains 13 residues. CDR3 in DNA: TGTGCCAGCAGCCAAGTTGGAGCGGGGGGGCAATATTTT. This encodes CASSQVGAGGQYF.

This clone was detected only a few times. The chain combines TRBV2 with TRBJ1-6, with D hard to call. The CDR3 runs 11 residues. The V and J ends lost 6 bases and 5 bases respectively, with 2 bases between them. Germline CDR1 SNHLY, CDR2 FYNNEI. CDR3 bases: TGTGCCAGCAGCGATAATTCACCCCTCCACTTT. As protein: CASSDNSPLHF.